The clone carrying this T cell receptor (beta chain) was counted ten times or more. These data are taken from a study of post-analysis software for immune sequencing data. Tagging with unique molecular identifiers was a feature of the TCR beta cDNA libraries. TCRdb re-called the PCR reads through MiXCR, storing one row per CDR3 protein. The table shows hundreds of thousands of distinct CDR3 sequences, with 25% to 30% occurring only once. Input material: blood. The source of this sequence is a girl between 5 and 17 years old with multiple sclerosis.

The CDR3 DNA is TGTGCCACCGAGACAGGGGGCGTCTCTGGGGCCAACGTCCTGACTTTC. Translation: CATETGGVSGANVLTF. This chain connects TRBV10-3 to TRBJ2-6, with 10 bases identical to TRBD1. The V and J ends lost 10 bases and 0 bases, in that order; junction bases with no gene match: 6. The CDR3 runs 16 residues. The germline gives CDR1 ENHRY, CDR2 SYGVKD.